These T cell receptor beta chains were read from a single sample in a study of cytomegalovirus exposure and HLA in healthy donors. Measured with immunoSEQ multiplex PCR; TCRdb has only the in-frame clones, and not every one. This sample yields tens of thousands of clones, of which approximately 88% are seen a single time; approximately 6.7% belongs to the top ten. The sequencing input was PBMCs. The receptors were sampled from a woman aged 25 to 39 in good health and CMV-seronegative. Both conserved end residues are part of each CDR3. D genes are given only for firm matches. Size is omitted from some rows. Given values are once, few, many or a class for expanded clones.

>TRBV6-1|TRBJ1-5|TRBD1|-
TGTGCCAGCAGTGCTACGACAGGGAGGACCCCCAATCAGCCCCAGCATTTT
CASSATTGRTPNQPQHF
>TRBV13|TRBJ2-1|TRBD2|-
TGTGCCAGCAGCCCCGCCGGGACTAGCGGGGTCAATGAGCAGTTCTTC
CASSPAGTSGVNEQFF
>TRBV27|TRBJ1-2|-|-
TGTGCCAGCAGTTTATCGGTCACAGACAACTATGGCTACACCTTC
CASSLSVTDNYGYTF
>TRBV6-4|TRBJ2-2|-|-
TGTGCCAGCAGCGCTTCGGACAGTCCAAGGGAGCTGTTTTTT
CASSASDSPRELFF
>TRBV28|TRBJ1-1|-|-
TGTGCCAGCAGTCCGGCCGGGAGGGGGTCGGTTGCTGAAGCTTTCTTT
CASSPAGRGSVAEAFF
>TRBV19|TRBJ2-1|TRBD1|-
TGTGCCAGTAGTATGGGACAGGGTTCCTACAATGAGCAGTTCTTC
CASSMGQGSYNEQFF
>TRBV27|TRBJ2-3|-|-
TGTGCTGTACAGTACACAGATACGCAGTATTTT
CAVQYTDTQYF
>TRBV10-1|TRBJ2-5|-|-
TGCGCCAGCAGTGAGTCAGGTTGGGGGGAAAAAGTGACCCAGTACTTC
CASSESGWGEKVTQYF
>TRBV27|TRBJ2-5|-|-
TGTGCCAGCAGTTTATCAGCGGTAGCCCAAGAGACCCAGTACTTC
CASSLSAVAQETQYF
>TRBV12-5|TRBJ2-3|TRBD1|-
TGTGCTAGTGGTCCAGGACAGGGACCAGATACGCAGTATTTT
CASGPGQGPDTQYF
>TRBV6-4|TRBJ2-2|-|-
TGTGCCAGCCAACAGGGTTTGGACACCGGGGAGCTGTTTTTT
CASQQGLDTGELFF
>TRBV6-4|TRBJ2-3|-|-
TGTGCCAGCAGTGAGAATAGTGGCACAGATACGCAGTATTTT
CASSENSGTDTQYF
>TRBV2|TRBJ1-5|TRBD1|-
TGTGCCAGCAGTGAGGGGACAGGCGGTCAGCCCCAGCATTTT
CASSEGTGGQPQHF
>TRBV5-4|TRBJ2-7|-|-
TGTGCCAGCAGCTTGTCAGGGGCCTACGAGCAGTACTTC
CASSLSGAYEQYF
>TRBV7-2|TRBJ1-1|-|few
TGTGCCAGCAGCCTCAGGGGTGCTGAAGCTTTCTTT
CASSLRGAEAFF
>TRBV9|TRBJ2-1|TRBD1|-
TGTGCCAGCACCCGACAGGGAAATTCGTACAATGAGCAGTTCTTC
CASTRQGNSYNEQFF
>TRBV19|TRBJ2-1|TRBD1|-
TGTGCCAGTAGTATTGGAGGGACAGGGTTATGGGAGCAGTTCTTC
CASSIGGTGLWEQFF
>TRBV28|TRBJ2-6|-|-
TGTGCCAGCAGTAGAGGGCGCTCTGGGGCCAACGTCCTGACTTTC
CASSRGRSGANVLTF
>TRBV27|TRBJ2-1|-|-
TGTGCCAGCAGGATCTCTGGGGCCAATGAGCAGTTCTTC
CASRISGANEQFF
>TRBV13|TRBJ1-2|-|-
TGTGCCAGCAGCTTAGGCCGGGGTTCTAACTATGGCTACACCTTC
CASSLGRGSNYGYTF
>TRBV7-2|TRBJ1-1|TRBD1|-
TGTGCCAGCAGCCAAGGACAGGCCTTGAACACTGAAGCTTTCTTT
CASSQGQALNTEAFF
>TRBV14|TRBJ2-1|-|-
TGTGCCAGCAGCCTATTTGGGACTTCGGGTAATGAGCAGTTCTTC
CASSLFGTSGNEQFF
>TRBV11-2|TRBJ1-1|-|-
TGTGCCAGCAGCTTAAAACGTAAGCGATTCGACAGCTTGAACACTGAAGCTTTCTTT
CASSLKRKRFDSLNTEAFF
>TRBV2|TRBJ1-2|TRBD1|-
TGTGCCAGCAGCCGTGGACAGGAGGGCTACACCTTC
CASSRGQEGYTF
>TRBV5-4|TRBJ2-7|-|-
TGTGCCAGCAGCTTCCCTACAGGGCGCGAGCAGTACTTC
CASSFPTGREQYF
>TRBV6-5|TRBJ1-4|-|-
TGTGCCAGCAGTTCCGGGGGTCTAGGAGAAAAACTGTTTTTT
CASSSGGLGEKLFF
>TRBV6-5|TRBJ1-1|-|-
TGTGCCAGCAGTTACTCTACGGCAGGGAACACTGAAGCTTTCTTT
CASSYSTAGNTEAFF
>TRBV11-3|TRBJ2-1|-|-
TGTGCCAGCAGCTTAGGTGGAGCCCGCTCCTACAATGAGCAGTTCTTC
CASSLGGARSYNEQFF
>TRBV29-1|TRBJ1-5|-|-
TGCAGCGCTTGCCCGGACAACAATCAGCCCCAGCATTTT
CSACPDNNQPQHF
>TRBV6-4|TRBJ2-7|TRBD2|-
TGTGCCAGCAGTGAGAGGGCGGGAGCTCCTTACGAGCAGTACTTC
CASSERAGAPYEQYF
>TRBV19|TRBJ1-5|-|-
TGTGCCAGTAGTACACGGGGAAGTAAAAATCAGCCCCAGCATTTT
CASSTRGSKNQPQHF
>TRBV2|TRBJ2-3|TRBD1|-
TGTGCCAGCAGACAGGGGATAGATACGCAGTATTTT
CASRQGIDTQYF
>TRBV30|TRBJ1-1|-|-
TGTGCCCGTCAAGGTAGGGGGGGCACTGAAGCTTTCTTT
CARQGRGGTEAFF
>TRBV19|TRBJ2-1|-|-
TGTGCCAGTTCGGTTATGGATGAGCAGTTCTTC
CASSVMDEQFF
>TRBV7-2|TRBJ1-2|TRBD1|-
TGTGCCAGCAGTCTCGAACAGGGGAGATTCCTAGGCTACACCTTC
CASSLEQGRFLGYTF
>TRBV13|TRBJ2-6|TRBD1|-
TGTGCCAGCAGCGTGGACAGGCACAGCTCTGGGGCCAACGTCCTGACTTTC
CASSVDRHSSGANVLTF
>TRBV10-3|TRBJ2-7|-|-
TGTGCCATCAGTGAGACAGCCTACGAGCAGTACTTC
CAISETAYEQYF
>TRBV28|TRBJ2-1|TRBD2|few
TGTGCCACCGAGTGGGGGGGACTAGCGGGACCCGTTAGTGAGCAGTTCTTC
CATEWGGLAGPVSEQFF
>TRBV5-6|TRBJ1-5|TRBD1|-
TGTGCCAGCACCGTACAGGGGGGGGTCGCGCCCCAGCATTTT
CASTVQGGVAPQHF
>TRBV14|TRBJ2-7|TRBD2|-
TGTGCCAGCAGCCAAGATCGGCTAGCGGGATTATCCGAGCAGTACTTC
CASSQDRLAGLSEQYF
>TRBV27|TRBJ1-1|-|once
TGTGCCACACGCCCGGGGGGTATGAACACTGAAGCTTTCTTT
CATRPGGMNTEAFF